These T cell receptor beta chains were read from a single sample in a study of CD8 T cell repertoires and HIV-1 epitope variants. Repertoires were generated with immunoSEQ multiplex PCR, while TCRdb's copy carries only in-frame clones and drops some. This table holds 80,000 to 95,000 clones, 70% to 75% found once. Input material: uncultured baseline CD8+ T cells from peripheral blood mononuclear cells (PBMCs). These receptors were obtained from a male donor with HIV. The conserved cysteine and the conserved F or W are not part of the CDR3 here. Clone sizes are given selectively: once, few, many, or a class where the clone is expanded.

J gene | CDR3 length | V gene | clone size | CDR3 protein
TRBJ2-5 | 11 | TRBV5-1 | NA | ASSPQDLETQY
TRBJ1-2 | 14 | TRBV4-1 | NA | ASSQQPTGQVLGYT
TRBJ1-1 | 12 | TRBV28 | few | ASSLWGQNTEAF
TRBJ1-2 | 13 | TRBV27 | NA | ASSPYHQGAGGYT
TRBJ1-4 | 13 | TRBV7-2 | once | ASTRDSATNEKLF
TRBJ1-5 | 13 | TRBV27 | NA | ASSQQPYSNQPQH
TRBJ1-5 | 12 | TRBV10-1 | NA | ASRDRDSNQPQH
TRBJ1-6 | 11 | TRBV6-1 | NA | ASSEDRDSPLH
TRBJ2-7 | 13 | TRBV7-2 | NA | ASSLDRSTSHEQY
TRBJ2-1 | 11 | TRBV19 | NA | ASSIDRDNEQF
TRBJ1-6 | 15 | TRBV23-1 | once | ASSQNREDSYNSPLH
TRBJ2-7 | 10 | TRBV5-1 | NA | ASSTRGYEQY
TRBJ2-7 | 12 | TRBV9 | once | ASSARDTLYEQY
TRBJ2-5 | 13 | TRBV27 | NA | ASSLRLAGDETQY
TRBJ2-1 | 14 | TRBV7-8 | NA | ASSLRPSGSLNEQF
TRBJ1-1 | 9 | TRBV30 | once | AWSVGTEAF
TRBJ2-5 | 14 | TRBV9 | NA | ASSVSGTSGRETQY
TRBJ2-7 | 13 | TRBV6-5 | NA | ASSYLGTGSYEQY
TRBJ2-1 | 10 | TRBV27 | NA | ASSFQTGEQF
TRBJ1-4 | 13 | TRBV7-2 | NA | ASSRGLGTNEKLF
TRBJ2-7 | 12 | TRBV28 | NA | ASSSLGRVYEQY
TRBJ1-4 | 12 | TRBV7-6 | NA | ASSLKGQRRKLF
TRBJ2-7 | 13 | TRBV11-2 | NA | ASSLSAGVPYEQY
TRBJ1-3 | 12 | TRBV30 | NA | AWSVGTDGNTIY
TRBJ1-1 | 14 | TRBV25-1 | once | ASSGRGQRANTEAF
TRBJ2-1 | 13 | TRBV27 | once | ASRELAGVKHEQF
TRBJ1-1 | 12 | TRBV2 | NA | ASSAQGGNTEAF
TRBJ1-6 | 13 | TRBV2 | few | ASSYRDSSNSPLH
TRBJ2-7 | 13 | TRBV7-2 | NA | ASSLALLAGDEQY